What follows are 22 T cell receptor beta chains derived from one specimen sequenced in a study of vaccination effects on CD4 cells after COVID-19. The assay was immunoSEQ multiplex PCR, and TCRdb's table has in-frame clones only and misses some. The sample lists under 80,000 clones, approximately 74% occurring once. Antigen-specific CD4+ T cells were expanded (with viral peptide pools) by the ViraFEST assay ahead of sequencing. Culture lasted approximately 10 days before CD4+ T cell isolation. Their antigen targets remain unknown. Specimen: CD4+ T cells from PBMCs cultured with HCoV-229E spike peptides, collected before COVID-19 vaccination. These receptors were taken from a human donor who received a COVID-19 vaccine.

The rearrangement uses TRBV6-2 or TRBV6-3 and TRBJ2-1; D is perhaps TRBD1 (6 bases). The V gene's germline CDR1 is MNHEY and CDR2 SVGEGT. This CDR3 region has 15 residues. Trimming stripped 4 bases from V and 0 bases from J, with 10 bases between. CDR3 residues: CASSSDRSSYNEQFF. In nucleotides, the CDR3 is TGTGCCAGCAGTTCCGACAGGAGCTCCTACAATGAGCAGTTCTTC.

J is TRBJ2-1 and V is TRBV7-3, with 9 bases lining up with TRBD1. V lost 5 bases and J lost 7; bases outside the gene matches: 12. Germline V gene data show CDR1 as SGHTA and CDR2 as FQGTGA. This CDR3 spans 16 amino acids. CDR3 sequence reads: CASSPSRTGAKNEQFF. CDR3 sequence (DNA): TGTGCCAGCAGCCCATCGAGGACAGGGGCTAAGAATGAGCAGTTCTTC.

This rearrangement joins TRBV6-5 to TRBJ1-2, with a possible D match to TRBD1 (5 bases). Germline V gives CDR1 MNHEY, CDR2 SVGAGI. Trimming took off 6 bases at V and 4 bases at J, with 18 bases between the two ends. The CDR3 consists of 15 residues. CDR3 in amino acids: CASSTGLRAVYGYTF. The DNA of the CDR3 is TGTGCCAGCAGCACGGGACTCCGCGCGGTCTATGGCTACACCTTC.

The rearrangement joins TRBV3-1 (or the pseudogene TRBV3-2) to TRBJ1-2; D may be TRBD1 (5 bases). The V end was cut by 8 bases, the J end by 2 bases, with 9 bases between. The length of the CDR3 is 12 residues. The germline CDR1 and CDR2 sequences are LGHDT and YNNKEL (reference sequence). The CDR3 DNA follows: TGTGCCAGCCAGCGGGGGAACTATGGCTACACCTTC. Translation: CASQRGNYGYTF.

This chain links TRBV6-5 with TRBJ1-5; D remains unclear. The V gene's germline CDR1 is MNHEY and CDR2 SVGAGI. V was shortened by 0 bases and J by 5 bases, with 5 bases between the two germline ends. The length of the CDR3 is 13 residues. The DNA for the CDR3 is TGTGCCAGCAGTTACTCTGGGGATCAGCCCCAGCATTTT. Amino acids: CASSYSGDQPQHF.

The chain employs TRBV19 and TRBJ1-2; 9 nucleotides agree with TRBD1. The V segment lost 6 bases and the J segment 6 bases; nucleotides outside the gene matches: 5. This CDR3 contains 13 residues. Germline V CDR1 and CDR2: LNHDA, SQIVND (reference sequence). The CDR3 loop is CASRGTGRNGYTF. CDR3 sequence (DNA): TGTGCCAGTAGGGGGACAGGGAGGAATGGCTACACCTTC. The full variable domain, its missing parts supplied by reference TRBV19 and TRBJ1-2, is DGGITQSPKYLFRKEGQNVTLSCEQNLNHDAMYWYRQDPGQGLRLIYYSQIVNDFQKGDIAEGYSVSREKKESFPLTVTSAQKNPTAFYLCASRGTGRNGYTFGSGTRLTVV.

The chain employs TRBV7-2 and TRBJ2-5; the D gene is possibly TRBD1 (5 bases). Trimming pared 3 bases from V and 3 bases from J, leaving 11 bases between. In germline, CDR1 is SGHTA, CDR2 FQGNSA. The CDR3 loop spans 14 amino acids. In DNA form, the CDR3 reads TGTGCCAGCAGCTTTAACGTAGGGGAAGAGACCCAGTACTTC. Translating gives CASSFNVGEETQYF.

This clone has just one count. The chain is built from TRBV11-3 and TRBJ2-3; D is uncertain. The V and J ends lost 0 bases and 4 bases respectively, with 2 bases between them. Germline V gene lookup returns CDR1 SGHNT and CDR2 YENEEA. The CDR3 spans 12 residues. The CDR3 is CASSLDPDTQYF. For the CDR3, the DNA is TGTGCCAGCAGCTTAGATCCAGATACGCAGTATTTT.

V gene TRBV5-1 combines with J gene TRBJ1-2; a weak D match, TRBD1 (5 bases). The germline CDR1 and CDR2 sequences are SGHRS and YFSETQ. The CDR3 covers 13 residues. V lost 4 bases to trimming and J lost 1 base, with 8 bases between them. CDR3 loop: CASSGDVNYGYTF. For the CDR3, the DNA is TGCGCCAGCAGCGGGGACGTTAACTATGGCTACACCTTC.

This chain's CDR3 is CASSLNRGGSSYNEQFF. The CDR3 DNA follows: TGCGCCAGCAGCTTGAATCGCGGGGGGAGCTCCTACAATGAGCAGTTCTTC. V is TRBV5-1 and J is TRBJ2-1; 8 positions agree with TRBD2. This CDR3 has 17 amino acids. Losses at the gene ends were 1 base for V and 0 bases for J; bases not matched to a gene: 6. Germline V CDR1 and CDR2: SGHRS, YFSETQ.

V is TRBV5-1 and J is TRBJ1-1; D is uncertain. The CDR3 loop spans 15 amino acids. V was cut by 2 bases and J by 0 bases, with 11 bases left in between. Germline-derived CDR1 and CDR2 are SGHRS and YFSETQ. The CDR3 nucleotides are TGCGCCAGCAGCTTCCAGGAAAGGATGAACACTGAAGCTTTCTTT. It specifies CASSFQERMNTEAFF.

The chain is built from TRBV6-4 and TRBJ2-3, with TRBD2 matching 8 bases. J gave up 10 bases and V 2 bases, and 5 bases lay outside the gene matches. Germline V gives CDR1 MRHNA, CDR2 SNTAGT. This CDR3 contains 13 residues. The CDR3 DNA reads TGTGCCAGCAGTGACCGGCGGGGGGCGGCGCAGTATTTT. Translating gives CASSDRRGAAQYF.

CDR3 region: CASTSNRELNTEAFF. The DNA for the CDR3 is TGTGCCAGCACCTCAAACAGGGAGCTGAACACTGAAGCTTTCTTT. This sequence joins TRBV5-6 and TRBJ1-1, with D possibly TRBD1 on 6 matching bases. Germline V gene lookup returns CDR1 SGHDT and CDR2 YYEEEE. CDR3 length equals 15 residues. The ends were cut back, 6 bases at V and 0 bases at J, with 15 bases in the middle.

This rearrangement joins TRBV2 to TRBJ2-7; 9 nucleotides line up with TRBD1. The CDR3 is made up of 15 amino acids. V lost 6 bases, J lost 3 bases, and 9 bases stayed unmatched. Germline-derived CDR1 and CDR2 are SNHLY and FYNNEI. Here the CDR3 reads CASSDGQGTLYEQYV. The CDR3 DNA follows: TGTGCCAGCAGCGATGGACAGGGGACTCTCTACGAGCAGTACGTC.

The CDR3 protein is CASSESTSGVNEQFF. The DNA of the CDR3 is TGCGCCAGCAGTGAGTCGACTAGCGGGGTGAATGAGCAGTTCTTC. The chain links TRBV10-1 to TRBJ2-1; 11 bases line up with TRBD2. V trimming: 0 bases; J trimming: 7 bases; junction bases outside the gene matches: 2. The germline gives CDR1 WNHNN, CDR2 SYGVQD (reference sequence). The CDR3 has 15 amino acids.

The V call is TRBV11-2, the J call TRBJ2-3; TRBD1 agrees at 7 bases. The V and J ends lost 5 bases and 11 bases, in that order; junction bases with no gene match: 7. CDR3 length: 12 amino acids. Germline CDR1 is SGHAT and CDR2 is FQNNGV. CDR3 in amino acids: CASSPDRDWQYF. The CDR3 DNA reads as TGTGCCAGCAGCCCCGACAGGGATTGGCAGTATTTT.

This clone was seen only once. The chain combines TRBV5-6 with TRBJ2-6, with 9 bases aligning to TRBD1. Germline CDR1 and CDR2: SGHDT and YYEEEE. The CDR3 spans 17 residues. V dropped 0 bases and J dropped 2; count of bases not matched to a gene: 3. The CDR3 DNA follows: TGTGCCAGCAGCTTGGGACAGGGGGGGACTGGGGCCAACGTCCTGACTTTC. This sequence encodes CASSLGQGGTGANVLTF.

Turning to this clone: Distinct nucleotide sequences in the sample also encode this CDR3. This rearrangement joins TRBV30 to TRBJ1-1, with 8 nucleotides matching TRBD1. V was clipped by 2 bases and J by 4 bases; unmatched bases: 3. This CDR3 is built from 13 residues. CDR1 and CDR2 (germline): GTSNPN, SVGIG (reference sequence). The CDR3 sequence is CAWSRQGITEAFF. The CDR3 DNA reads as TGTGCCTGGAGTCGACAGGGGATCACTGAAGCTTTCTTT. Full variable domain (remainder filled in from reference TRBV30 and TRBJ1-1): SQTIHQWPATLVQPVGSPLSLECTVEGTSNPNLYWYRQAAGRGLQLLFYSVGIGQISSEVPQNLSASRPQDRQFILSSKKLLLSDSGFYLCAWSRQGITEAFFGQGTRLTVV.

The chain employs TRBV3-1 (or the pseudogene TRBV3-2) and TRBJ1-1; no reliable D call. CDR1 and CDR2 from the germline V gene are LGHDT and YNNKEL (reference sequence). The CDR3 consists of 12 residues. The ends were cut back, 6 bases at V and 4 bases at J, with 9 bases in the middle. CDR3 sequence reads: CASRGWGTEAFF. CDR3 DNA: TGTGCCAGCAGAGGGTGGGGCACTGAAGCTTTCTTT.

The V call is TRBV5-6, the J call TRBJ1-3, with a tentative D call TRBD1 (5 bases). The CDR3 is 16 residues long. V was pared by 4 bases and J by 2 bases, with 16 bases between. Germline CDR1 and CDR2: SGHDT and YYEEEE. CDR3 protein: CASSRRVSLPGNTIYF. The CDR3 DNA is TGTGCCAGCAGCCGCAGGGTGAGCCTGCCTGGAAACACCATATATTTT.

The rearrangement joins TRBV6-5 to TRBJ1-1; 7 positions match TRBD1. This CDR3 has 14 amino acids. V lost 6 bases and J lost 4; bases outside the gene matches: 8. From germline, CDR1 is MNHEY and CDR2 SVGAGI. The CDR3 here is CASSRSGTATEAFF. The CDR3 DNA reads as TGTGCCAGCAGCCGCTCTGGGACAGCCACTGAAGCTTTCTTT.

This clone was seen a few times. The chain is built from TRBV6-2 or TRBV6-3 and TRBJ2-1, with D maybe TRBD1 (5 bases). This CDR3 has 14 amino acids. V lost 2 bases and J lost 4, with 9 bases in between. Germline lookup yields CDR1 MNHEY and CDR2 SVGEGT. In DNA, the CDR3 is TGTGCCAGCAGTTACCTGGGGCCTTACAATGAGCAGTTCTTC. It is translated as CASSYLGPYNEQFF.